The TCR beta chain under discussion was sequenced for a study of tumor-infiltrating lymphocytes in primary liver carcinoma. Study-wide points: When set against blood, tumors had a significantly higher top-250-clone fraction (p = 0.039).

Constant-region priming of about 520 ng total RNA yielded TCR beta cDNA. Amplification in three nested multiplex PCR rounds with slightly modified ARM-PCR gave rise to TCR beta libraries. TRBV1-TRBV30 forward primers paired with a C-beta reverse primer were used in the first two PCR rounds, which ran roughly 11 cycles each. MiXCR was run by TCRdb on the multiplex PCR reads, yielding one entry per CDR3 protein. The data hold 90,000 to 140,000 distinct CDR3 sequences, with around 83% observed a single time. CDR1 and CDR2 from the germline V gene are SGHAT and FQNNGV. The CDR3 has 15 amino acids. Comment on this clonotype: Antigen unknown. The junction does not match germline at one end; this may be a read error.

Between 20 and 30 mg of unsorted bulk tissue served as the source from which RNA and DNA were co-extracted. The sample consisted of liver tumor tissue from sampling region 3. Documented subset: tumor region T3, left-lateral pole. The rearrangement joins TRBV11-2 to TRBJ2-7; 9 bases match TRBD1. This TCR came from a man aged 40-49 years with primary liver carcinoma and hepatitis B virus infection. The CDR3: CGSSLRWTGEKEQHF. The CDR3 DNA follows: TGTGGCAGCAGCTTACGATGGACAGGGGAAAAGGAGCAGCACTTC.